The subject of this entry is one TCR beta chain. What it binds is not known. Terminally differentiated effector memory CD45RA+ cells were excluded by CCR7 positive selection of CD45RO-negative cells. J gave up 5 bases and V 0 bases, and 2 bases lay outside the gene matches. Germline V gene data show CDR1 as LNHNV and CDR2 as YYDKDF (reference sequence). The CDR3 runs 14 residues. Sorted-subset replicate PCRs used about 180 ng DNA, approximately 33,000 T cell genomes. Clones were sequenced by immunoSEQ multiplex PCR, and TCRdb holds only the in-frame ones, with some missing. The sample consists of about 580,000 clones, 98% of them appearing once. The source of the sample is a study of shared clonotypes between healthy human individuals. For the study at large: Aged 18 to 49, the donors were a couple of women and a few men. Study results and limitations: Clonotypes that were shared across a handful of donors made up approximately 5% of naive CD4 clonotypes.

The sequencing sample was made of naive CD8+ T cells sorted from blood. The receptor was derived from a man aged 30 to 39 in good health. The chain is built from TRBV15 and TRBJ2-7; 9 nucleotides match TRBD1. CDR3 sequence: CATSREQGADEQYF. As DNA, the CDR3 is TGTGCCACCAGCAGAGAACAGGGGGCGGACGAGCAGTACTTC.